This record looks at one T cell receptor (beta chain) sequence and its context. The antigen this receptor binds is unknown. The sample holds no much larger clone one base away, and base qualities are not on file. This sample stems from a study of blood T cell repertoires in COVID-19 (dated by TCRdb to the early 2020s). For the wider study: The collaborator samples originated in the United States, Italy and Spain and spanned the acute and convalescent phases of COVID-19. The prospective study material was composed of cDNA or gDNA derived from T cells, B-cell-depleted T cells, or PBMCs. Deeply sampled blood TCRbeta repertoires from subjects exposed to, actively infected with, or recovered from COVID-19 were included in the dataset. A freely available public database, intended as a resource for researchers studying the immune response to SARS-CoV-2, is where the repertoires were released. Samples came from the ongoing ImmuneRACE study (first 160 participants) plus 1,254 subjects from 6 global collaborators. Sample metadata almost always included a de-identified subject ID, COVID-19 status, age in years and sex. Where HLA class I and class II types were available, the types were taken from metadata supplied by the sample provider, not from assay-based typing.

The CDR1 and CDR2 encoded by the germline V gene (reference sequence) are PRHDT and FYEKMQ. Spanning cysteine to phenylalanine, the CDR3 consists of 15 amino acids. The entry retains the CDR3 DNA only, 45 bases that are in frame from base 1. Between the V and J ends, shortened by 5 bases and 7 bases respectively, the junction contains 21 bases. The collaborating institutions used their own protocols to collect whole blood in K2EDTA tubes. For TCRbeta analysis, collaborators shipped samples as frozen whole blood, isolated PBMCs, or DNA extracted from either of those sample types. Beyond this particular receptor, the publication reports: The quantity of clinical and demographic metadata differed by source and by participant and was supplied without curation.

TCRbeta CDR3 regions were amplified from genomic DNA by means of the immunoSEQ Assay, a bias-controlled multiplex PCR. In the authors' own workflow: The number of nucleated cells in each sample was estimated from the amplification of reference gene primers within the assay. To quantify the absolute abundance of each unique TCRbeta CDR3 rearrangement, sequence reads were collapsed and filtered. For each sample, productive Simpson clonality was calculated by taking the square root of Simpson's diversity index across productive rearrangements. TCRdb took this table from immuneACCESS and kept in-frame rearrangements with V and J called. Such tables lack part of the clones; where checked against another copy, unresolved V genes explain under half of the gap, and the rest is unexplained. The V and J calls and clone size were taken over from that table, and D and trimming were inferred from the DNA. The sample profile shows more than 95,000 clones; around 79% of them were found once. 2.5% to 3% of the sample rests with the top ten.

The chain is encoded by TRBV13 joined to TRBJ2-7; the D gene is possibly TRBD1, with 6 bases matching. The sequenced material came from peripheral blood. This TCR was recovered from a middle-aged man with acute or convalescent COVID-19. The CDR3 protein is CASSPTDSPAREQYF. The DNA reads as follows: TGTGCCAGCAGCCCTACGGACAGTCCCGCCAGGGAGCAGTACTTC.